This paragraph reports one TCR beta chain. The clone's antigen remains unknown. Base qualities are missing; no much larger clone stands one base away. The sample comes from a study of blood T cell repertoires in COVID-19 (TCRdb year 2020). As for the study more broadly: The collaborator samples originated in the United States, Italy and Spain and spanned the acute and convalescent phases of COVID-19. The prospective study material was composed of cDNA or gDNA derived from T cells, B-cell-depleted T cells, or PBMCs. Subjects who had been exposed to COVID-19, were actively infected with it, or had recovered from it provided the deeply sampled blood TCRbeta repertoires that made up the dataset. A freely available public database, intended as a resource for researchers studying the immune response to SARS-CoV-2, is where the repertoires were released. Samples came from the ongoing ImmuneRACE study (first 160 participants) plus 1,254 subjects from 6 global collaborators. Nearly every sample came with metadata listing a de-identified subject ID, COVID-19 status, age in years and sex. Where HLA class I and class II types were available, the types were taken from metadata supplied by the sample provider, not from assay-based typing.

The CDR3 measures 16 amino acids from cysteine to phenylalanine. CDR3 DNA only is kept here, 48 bases in frame from base 1. Ends trimmed: V by 7 bases, J by 5 bases; bases unmatched to a gene: 10. CDR1 and CDR2 were assigned from the germline V gene as MNHEY and SVGEGT. TCRbeta CDR3 regions were amplified from genomic DNA using the immunoSEQ Assay, a bias-controlled multiplex PCR. As for the original processing: Within the assay, amplification of reference gene primers was used to estimate how many nucleated cells each sample contained. Sequence reads were collapsed and filtered to measure the absolute abundance of every unique TCRbeta CDR3 rearrangement. Productive Simpson clonality was computed per sample as the square root of Simpson's diversity index over productive rearrangements. TCRdb stores this immuneACCESS table with in-frame sequences only. Part of the clones is absent; in the studies checked, under half of the shortfall reflects unresolved V genes, and no reason is known for the rest. V, J and clone size are taken as reported in that table, and D and trimming were inferred from the DNA itself. In all, the sample holds some 170,000 clones, and roughly nine tenths of those were seen once. Of the sample, roughly 1.2% falls within the top ten clones.

The investigation overall reported the following: The amount of clinical and demographic metadata varied by source and participant and was provided uncurated.

Participants in the prospective study were enrolled through a virtual design, were aged roughly 18 to 100 years, and lived in roughly 24 United States geographic areas. In the prospective study, participants were assigned to cohorts based on the clinical history participants reported in a screening survey and a study questionnaire. In the prospective study, mobile phlebotomists collected whole blood, serum and a nasopharyngeal or oropharyngeal swab from each participant. Participants in the prospective study had the option to provide additional blood draws and questionnaires over a 2-month period. Blood samples from the prospective study were shipped frozen or at room temperature prior to DNA extraction.

The origin of this receptor is a human donor with acute COVID-19. The donor label of this sample is uncertain. Recombination connected TRBV6-2 or TRBV6-3 to TRBJ1-5; TRBD1 fits 11 bases in the junction. Sample: PBMCs or T cells enriched from blood (not recorded which). The base sequence is TGTGCCAGCACCCCGGACAGGGGGCACCTCTATCAGCCCCAGCATTTT. This codes for CASTPDRGHLYQPQHF.